The T cell receptor (beta chain) under discussion was sequenced for a study of shared clonotypes between healthy human individuals. In the study overall: Samples came from two female and three male donors aged 18 to 49. Study-level results: In the sorted subsets, rarefaction showed sequencing was incomplete despite large depth.

CDR1 and CDR2 (germline): LNHDA, SQIVND (reference sequence). This CDR3 contains 15 residues. The ends lost 6 bases at V and 2 bases at J; junction bases unmatched: 6. Notes on this clone: The antigen remains unidentified.

The data were produced by immunoSEQ multiplex PCR, yet TCRdb's version contains in-frame clones alone and is incomplete. In the table there are over a million clones, about 80% of which are singletons. Participating donors were healthy, HIV-negative adults free of recent acute infections or vaccinations. The V call is TRBV19, the J call TRBJ2-1, with 8 bases that match TRBD2. Material for sequencing was memory CD4+ T cells sorted from blood. As for subset: CD45RA-negative fraction. The clonotype originates from a man younger than 35 in good health. The CDR3 spells CASRGAGGTYNEQFF. The DNA of the CDR3 is TGTGCCAGTAGGGGGGCGGGAGGAACCTACAATGAGCAGTTCTTC. Looking up the rest from reference TRBV19 and TRBJ2-1 gives the full variable domain: DGGITQSPKYLFRKEGQNVTLSCEQNLNHDAMYWYRQDPGQGLRLIYYSQIVNDFQKGDIAEGYSVSREKKESFPLTVTSAQKNPTAFYLCASRGAGGTYNEQFFGPGTRLTVL.